Below, 15 T cell receptor beta chains from the same sample are listed, as sequenced in a study of blood T cell repertoires in COVID-19. The method was immunoSEQ multiplex PCR; TCRdb's version includes in-frame clones alone and lacks a portion of them. The profile covers approximately 150,000 clones, with 85% appearing a single time and approximately 8% taken by the ten largest. The material sequenced was peripheral blood. The origin of the receptors is a woman aged 80 or over with COVID-19, enrolled during active disease.

The chain combines TRBV7-3 with TRBJ1-2, with a weak D call TRBD1 (5 bases). The V and J ends lost 8 bases and 0 bases respectively, with 13 bases between them. CDR3 length: 14 amino acids. Germline V gene data show CDR1 as SGHTA and CDR2 as FQGTGA. The CDR3 here is CASAQGTANYGYTF. CDR3 DNA: TGTGCCAGCGCTCAGGGAACAGCTAACTATGGCTACACCTTC.

V is TRBV13 and J is TRBJ1-2; maybe TRBD1 (6 bases). Trimming removed 2 bases from V and 5 bases from J, with 15 bases in between. Per germline, CDR1 PRHDT and CDR2 FYEKMQ (reference sequence). CDR3 length: 15 residues. CDR3 in DNA: TGTGCCAGCAGCTTAAATACAGGGTTTTTTTATGGCTACACCTTC. This codes for CASSLNTGFFYGYTF. The entire variable domain, with the rest obtained from reference TRBV13 and TRBJ1-2, is as follows: AAGVIQSPRHLIKEKRETATLKCYPIPRHDTVYWYQQGPGQDPQFLISFYEKMQSDKGSIPDRFSAQQFSDYHSELNMSSLELGDSALYFCASSLNTGFFYGYTFGSGTRLTVV.

This clone was seen only a few times. The CDR3 nucleotides read TGTGCCAGCAGCCCCAGCGGGGGGGATAATGAGCAGTTCTTC. It codes for CASSPSGGDNEQFF. This chain links TRBV5-6 with TRBJ2-1, with 10 bases matching TRBD2. Trimming cost V 4 bases and J 7 bases; bases outside gene matches: 5. CDR1 and CDR2 from the germline V gene are SGHDT and YYEEEE. The CDR3 length is 14 residues.

V usage is TRBV6-1 and J usage is TRBJ2-6, with 7 bases matching TRBD2. Germline V gives CDR1 MNHNS, CDR2 SASEGT. There are 17 residues in the CDR3. V gave up 3 bases and J gave up 0 bases; unmatched junction bases: 5. CDR3 coding DNA: TGTGCCAGCAGTGAGAGGGGAGGGGACTCTGGGGCCAACGTCCTGACTTTC. It codes for CASSERGGDSGANVLTF.

This chain links TRBV10-3 with TRBJ1-3; TRBD1 matches 7 bases. The CDR3 spans 12 residues. Germline CDR1 ENHRY, CDR2 SYGVKD. With 9 bases clipped from V and 1 base from J, the junction kept 0 bases outside the gene matches. The CDR3 DNA sequence: TGTGCCATACAGGGGTCTGGAAACACCATATATTTT. Translation: CAIQGSGNTIYF.

The CDR3 here is CASSGLDSPLNYGYTF. In DNA, the CDR3 is TGTGCCAGCAGTGGACTGGACAGTCCACTGAACTATGGCTACACCTTC. The chain uses TRBV25-1 and TRBJ1-2, with D maybe TRBD1 (6 bases). V lost 4 bases and J 2 bases, leaving 17 bases between the germline ends. CDR1 is MGHDK, CDR2 SYGVNS, per germline. This CDR3 is 16 amino acids long.

The chain uses TRBV3-1 (or the pseudogene TRBV3-2) and TRBJ1-2; D is unclear. The germline gives CDR1 LGHDT, CDR2 YNNKEL (reference sequence). This CDR3 contains 13 residues. Trimming took off 1 base at V and 3 bases at J, with 6 bases between the two ends. The CDR3 DNA reads as TGTGCCAGCAGCCAAGGCGCGCACTATGGCTACACCTTC. It translates to CASSQGAHYGYTF.

V and J are TRBV6-6 and TRBJ2-7; no clear D gene. Between the trimmed V and J ends, which lost 0 bases and 0 bases, there was a span of 9 bases. CDR1 is MNHNY and CDR2 is SVGAGI in the germline V gene (reference sequence). The CDR3 has 15 amino acids. Here the CDR3 DNA reads TGTGCCAGCAGTTACTCGAGGATAAGCTCCTACGAGCAGTACTTC. Translation gives CASSYSRISSYEQYF.

The V and J genes are TRBV19 and TRBJ1-5; no firm D call. The germline CDR1 and CDR2 sequences are LNHDA and SQIVND (reference sequence). V was cut by 3 bases and J by 15 bases, with 12 bases left in between. The CDR3 extends over 11 amino acids. DNA for the CDR3: TGTGCCAGTAGTATGGCAGGAATCAGGCATTTT. It codes for CASSMAGIRHF.

This sequence joins TRBV28 and TRBJ2-7, with 14 bases matching TRBD2. The CDR3 runs 17 residues. The V gene end was trimmed by 6 bases and the J gene end by 0 bases; junction bases not matched to a gene: 7. CDR1 MDHEN and CDR2 SYDVKM come from the germline V gene. CDR3 bases: TGTGCCAGCAGCCGGGGACTAGCGGGAGAGAGCTCCTACGAGCAGTACTTC. Translated, it gives CASSRGLAGESSYEQYF.

This sequence joins TRBV10-3 and TRBJ2-1; 10 nucleotides line up with TRBD2. The CDR3 loop spans 15 amino acids. With 10 bases clipped from V and 7 bases from J, the junction kept 13 bases outside the gene matches. Germline CDR1 ENHRY, CDR2 SYGVKD. The DNA for the CDR3 is TGTGCCACCGGAGGTGAGCGGGGGGGCTTGAATGAGCAGTTCTTC. Translated, it gives CATGGERGGLNEQFF.

This chain connects TRBV14 to TRBJ2-1, with TRBD2 matching over 9 bases. Germline-derived CDR1 and CDR2 are SGHDN and FVKESK. The CDR3 has 15 residues. J lost 7 bases, V lost 4 bases, and 8 bases had no gene match. CDR3 region: CASSPPGLAFNEQFF. The CDR3 DNA is TGTGCCAGCAGCCCCCCAGGACTAGCGTTTAATGAGCAGTTCTTC. The variable domain in full, completed from reference TRBV14 and TRBJ2-1, reads EAGVTQFPSHSVIEKGQTVTLRCDPISGHDNLYWYRRVMGKEIKFLLHFVKESKQDESGMPNNRFLAERTGGTYSTLKVQPAELEDSGVYFCASSPPGLAFNEQFFGPGTRLTVL.

Remarks on this clone: Distinct nucleotide sequences in the sample also encode this CDR3. This sequence joins TRBV5-1 and TRBJ1-5; 9 bases match TRBD1. The trim removed 0 bases at V and 2 bases at J, leaving 0 bases unmatched. Per germline, CDR1 SGHRS and CDR2 YFSETQ. This CDR3 spans 15 amino acids. DNA for the CDR3: TGCGCCAGCAGCTTGGGACAGGGGGGCAATCAGCCCCAGCATTTT. It is translated as CASSLGQGGNQPQHF. The full variable domain, completed using reference TRBV5-1 and TRBJ1-5, is KAGVTQTPRYLIKTRGQQVTLSCSPISGHRSVSWYQQTPGQGLQFLFEYFSETQRNKGNFPGRFSGRQFSNSRSEMNVSTLELGDSALYLCASSLGQGGNQPQHFGDGTRLSIL.

The genes are TRBV3-1 (or the pseudogene TRBV3-2) and TRBJ2-7; the match to TRBD2 covers 8 bases. V was clipped by 5 bases and J by 9 bases; unmatched bases: 12. Germline V lookup: CDR1 LGHDT, CDR2 YNNKEL (reference sequence). The CDR3 runs to 14 residues. The DNA for the CDR3 is TGTGCCAGCAGCACCGCCACTAGCGGTACAACGCAGTACTTC. Protein sequence: CASSTATSGTTQYF.

J is TRBJ2-3 and V is TRBV14, with 9 bases aligning to TRBD2. The CDR3 contains 19 residues. Germline-derived CDR1 and CDR2 are SGHDN and FVKESK. Unmatched junction bases numbered 16, after V lost 4 bases and J lost 2 bases. The CDR3 loop reads CASSRLTSGIGSVTDTQYF. The CDR3 region has the DNA TGTGCCAGCAGCCGGTTGACTAGCGGTATCGGTTCCGTCACAGATACGCAGTATTTT.